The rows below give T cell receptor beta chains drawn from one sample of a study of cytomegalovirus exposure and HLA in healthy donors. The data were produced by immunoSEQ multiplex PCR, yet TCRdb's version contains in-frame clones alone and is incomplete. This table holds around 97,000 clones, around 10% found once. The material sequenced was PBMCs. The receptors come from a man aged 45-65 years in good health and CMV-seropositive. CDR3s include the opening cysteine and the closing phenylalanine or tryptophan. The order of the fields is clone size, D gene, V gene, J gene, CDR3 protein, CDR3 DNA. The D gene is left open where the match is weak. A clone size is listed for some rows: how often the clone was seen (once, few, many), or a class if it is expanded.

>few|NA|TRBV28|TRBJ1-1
CASRGPAKKEAFF
TGTGCCAGCAGGGGGCCGGCGAAAAAGGAAGCTTTCTTT
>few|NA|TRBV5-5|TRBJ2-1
CASSLTGYNEQFF
TGTGCCAGCAGCTTAACAGGATACAATGAGCAGTTCTTC
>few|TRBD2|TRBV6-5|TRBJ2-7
CASSYLGGRTHEQYF
TGTGCCAGCAGTTACTTAGGCGGGAGAACCCACGAGCAGTACTTC
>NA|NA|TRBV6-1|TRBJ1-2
CASSEPIYRESGYTF
TGTGCCAGCAGTGAACCTATATACAGGGAAAGCGGCTACACCTTC
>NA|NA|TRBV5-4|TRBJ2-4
CASSVKGQKLAKNIQYF
TGTGCCAGCAGCGTTAAGGGACAAAAACTAGCCAAAAACATTCAGTACTTC
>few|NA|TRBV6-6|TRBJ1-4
CAITARALEKLFF
TGTGCCATCACAGCGAGGGCGCTTGAAAAACTGTTTTTT
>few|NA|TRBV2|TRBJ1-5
CASSERQSNQPQHF
TGTGCCAGCAGTGAAAGACAGAGCAATCAGCCCCAGCATTTT
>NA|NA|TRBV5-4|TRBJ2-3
CASSPAGSRGTDTQYF
TGTGCCAGCAGCCCAGCTGGGTCTAGAGGCACAGATACGCAGTATTTT
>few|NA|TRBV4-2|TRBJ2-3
CASSQDGGVFADTQYF
TGTGCCAGCAGCCAAGATGGCGGGGTATTTGCAGATACGCAGTATTTT
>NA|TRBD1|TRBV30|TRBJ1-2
CAWSLGTGEDYTF
TGTGCCTGGAGCCTCGGGACAGGGGAAGACTACACCTTC
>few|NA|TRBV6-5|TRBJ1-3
CASSYDSSSGNTIYF
TGTGCCAGCAGTTACGACAGCAGCTCTGGAAACACCATATATTTT
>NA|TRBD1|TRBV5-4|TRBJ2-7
CASSRRQGNSYEQYF
TGTGCCAGCAGTCGCAGACAGGGGAATTCCTACGAGCAGTACTTC
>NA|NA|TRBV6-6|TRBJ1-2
CASSYSTDISNGYTF
TGTGCCAGCAGTTACTCTACGGACATATCGAATGGCTACACCTTC
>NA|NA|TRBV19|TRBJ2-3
CASSIRDAGTDTQYF
TGTGCCAGTAGTATCCGAGACGCGGGAACAGATACGCAGTATTTT
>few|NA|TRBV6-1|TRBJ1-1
CASTGGEGEAFF
TGTGCCAGCACCGGGGGAGAGGGTGAAGCTTTCTTT
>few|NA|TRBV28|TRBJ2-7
CASSAGTSRPYEQYF
TGTGCCAGCAGTGCCGGGACATCTAGACCCTACGAGCAGTACTTC
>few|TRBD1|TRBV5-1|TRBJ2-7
CASSYGQGYFYEQYF
TGCGCCAGCAGCTATGGACAGGGGTATTTCTACGAGCAGTACTTC
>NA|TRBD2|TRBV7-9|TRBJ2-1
CASSPSGTSRREQFF
TGTGCCAGCAGCCCGAGCGGGACTAGTCGCCGCGAGCAGTTCTTC
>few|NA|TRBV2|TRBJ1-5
CASSDFDSPNQPQHF
TGTGCCAGCAGTGACTTTGACAGTCCCAATCAGCCCCAGCATTTT
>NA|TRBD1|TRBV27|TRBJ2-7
CASRFLGTGGGNIYEQYF
TGTGCCAGCCGCTTCTTGGGGACAGGTGGGGGCAATATCTACGAGCAGTACTTC
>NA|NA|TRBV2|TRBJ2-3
CAGSTKDTQYF
TGTGCCGGCTCAACGAAAGATACGCAGTATTTT
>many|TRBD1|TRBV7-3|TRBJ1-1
CASSPGQGVGGTEAFF
TGTGCCAGCAGCCCAGGACAGGGGGTAGGAGGCACTGAAGCTTTCTTT
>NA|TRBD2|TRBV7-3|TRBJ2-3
CASSLTPGLATSTDTQYF
TGTGCCAGCAGCTTAACCCCGGGACTAGCGACTAGCACAGATACGCAGTATTTT